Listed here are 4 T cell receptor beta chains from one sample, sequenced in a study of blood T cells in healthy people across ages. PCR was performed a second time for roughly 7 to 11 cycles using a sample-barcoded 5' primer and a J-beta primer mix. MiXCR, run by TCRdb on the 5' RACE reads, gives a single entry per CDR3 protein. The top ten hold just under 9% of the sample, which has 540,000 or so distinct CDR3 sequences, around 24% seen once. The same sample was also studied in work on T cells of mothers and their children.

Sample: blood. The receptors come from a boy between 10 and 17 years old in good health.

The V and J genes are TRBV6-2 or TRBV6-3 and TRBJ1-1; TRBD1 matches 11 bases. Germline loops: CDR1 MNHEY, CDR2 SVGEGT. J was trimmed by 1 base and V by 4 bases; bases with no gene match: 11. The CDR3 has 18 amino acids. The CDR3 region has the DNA TGTGCCAGCAGTTGGGATGGACAGGGGGCATTGCCGAACACTGAAGCTTTCTTT. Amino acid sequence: CASSWDGQGALPNTEAFF.

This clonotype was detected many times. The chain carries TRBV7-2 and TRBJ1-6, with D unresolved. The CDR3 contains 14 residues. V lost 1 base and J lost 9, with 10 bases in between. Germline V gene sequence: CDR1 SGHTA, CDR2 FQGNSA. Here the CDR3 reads CASSLGGFSSPLHF. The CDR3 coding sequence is TGTGCCAGCAGCTTAGGGGGTTTCAGTTCACCCCTCCACTTT.

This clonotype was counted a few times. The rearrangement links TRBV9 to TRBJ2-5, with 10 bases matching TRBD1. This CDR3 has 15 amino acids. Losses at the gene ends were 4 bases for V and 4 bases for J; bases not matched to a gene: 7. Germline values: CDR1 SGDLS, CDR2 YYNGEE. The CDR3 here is CASSSGTGVLETQYF. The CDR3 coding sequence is TGTGCCAGCAGCTCCGGGACAGGGGTATTAGAGACCCAGTACTTC.

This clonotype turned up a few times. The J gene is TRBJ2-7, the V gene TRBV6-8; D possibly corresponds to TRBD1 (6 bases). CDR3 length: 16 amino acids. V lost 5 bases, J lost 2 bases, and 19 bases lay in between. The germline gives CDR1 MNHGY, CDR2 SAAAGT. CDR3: CASSTSGTQIAYEQYF. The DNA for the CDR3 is TGTGCCAGCAGTACCTCCGGGACACAAATAGCCTACGAGCAGTACTTC.